Listed here are 12 T cell receptor beta chains from one sample, sequenced in a study of shared clonotypes between healthy human individuals. Produced via immunoSEQ multiplex PCR; TCRdb's table is partial and in-frame only. The sample holds approximately 500,000 clones; nearly 80% are singletons and the top ten take around an eighth. Sequenced material: PBMCs. The source is a woman aged 40 to 49 in good health. Some clones in this sample may be carry-over from other donors' samples.

The chain links TRBV28 to TRBJ2-1; D might be TRBD1 (6 bases). The germline V and J ends were trimmed by 5 bases and 5 bases, with 13 bases remaining between them. The CDR3 runs to 14 residues. Per the germline V gene, CDR1 is MDHEN and CDR2 is SYDVKM. CDR3 sequence reads: CASSAHQGNNEQFF. CDR3 nucleotide sequence: TGTGCCAGCAGTGCCCACCAGGGGAACAATGAGCAGTTCTTC.

Remarks on this clone: This sample also contains other DNA sequences that code for the same CDR3. The chain joins TRBV5-4 to TRBJ2-5; 8 bases are shared with TRBD2. CDR1 is SGHNT and CDR2 is YYREEE in the germline V gene (reference sequence). V was pared by 0 bases and J by 5 bases, with 0 bases of the junction left unmatched. CDR3 length equals 13 residues. The CDR3 nucleotides are TGTGCCAGCAGCTTGGTAGCGGGGGAGACCCAGTACTTC. The encoded protein is CASSLVAGETQYF.

The rearrangement uses TRBV28 and TRBJ1-5, with TRBD1 matching 9 bases. V gave up 2 bases and J gave up 6 bases; unmatched junction bases: 5. Germline loops: CDR1 MDHEN, CDR2 SYDVKM. The CDR3 has 15 amino acids. CDR3 nucleotides: TGTGCCAGCAGTTTAACGGGACAGGGAGGTCAGCCCCAGCATTTT. It is translated as CASSLTGQGGQPQHF.

This chain connects TRBV2 to TRBJ2-2; D is possibly TRBD2 (5 bases). Trimming stripped 7 bases from V and 2 bases from J, with 11 bases between. The CDR3 is 14 residues long. Germline lookup yields CDR1 SNHLY and CDR2 FYNNEI. The CDR3 DNA sequence: TGTGCCAGCAAGTGGGAGCGAAACACCGGGGAGCTGTTTTTT. It is translated as CASKWERNTGELFF.

The genes are TRBV15 and TRBJ2-2; D is unclear. V lost 0 bases and J lost 3, with 5 bases in between. The CDR3 runs 14 residues. From germline, CDR1 is LNHNV and CDR2 YYDKDF (reference sequence). CDR3 nucleotide sequence: TGTGCCACCAGCAGAGACAGCTACACCGGGGAGCTGTTTTTT. Protein product: CATSRDSYTGELFF.

This chain joins TRBV6-9 and TRBJ2-1; D not certain. Germline V CDR1 and CDR2: MNHGY, SVAAGI. The CDR3 is made up of 14 amino acids. V was shortened by 7 bases and J by 8 bases, with 18 bases between the two germline ends. CDR3 nucleotide sequence: TGTGCCAGCATCCCCGTTCCTCGCATTTATGAGCAGTTCTTC. Translation: CASIPVPRIYEQFF.

The table lists this clone with a few counts. The chain links TRBV21-1 to TRBJ2-7; the tabulated D call, TRBD1, remains unverified against the DNA. TRBV21-1 constitutes a pseudogene. The CDR3 sequence is 12 residues long. CDR3 coding DNA: TGTGCCAGCAGCAAAGAGGGGGACGAGCAGTACTTC. It translates to CASSKEGDEQYF.

The chain uses TRBV6-1 and TRBJ2-2; 14 positions agree with TRBD2. Trimming took 2 bases from V and 5 from J; bases not matched to a gene: 10. The CDR3 totals 19 residues. Germline V gene lookup returns CDR1 MNHNS and CDR2 SASEGT. Here the CDR3 DNA reads TGTGCCAGCAGTGAATCAATGGGACTAGCGGGAGTCAAGACCGGGGAGCTGTTTTTT. Amino acids: CASSESMGLAGVKTGELFF.

The gene calls are TRBV27 and TRBJ2-3; 14 bases match TRBD2. The V segment lost 5 bases and the J segment 2 bases; nucleotides outside the gene matches: 12. The CDR3 contains 19 residues. From germline, CDR1 is MNHEY and CDR2 SMNVEV (reference sequence). CDR3: CASSIGLAGGDWSTDTQYF. DNA for the CDR3: TGTGCCAGCAGTATCGGACTAGCGGGAGGAGATTGGTCCACAGATACGCAGTATTTT.

V gene TRBV12-5 combines with J gene TRBJ2-7; either TRBD1 or TRBD2 may supply D (5 bases each). Germline V lookup: CDR1 LGHNT, CDR2 FRNRAP. V lost 6 bases and J 9 bases, leaving 18 bases between the germline ends. The CDR3 is made up of 13 amino acids. As DNA, the CDR3 is TGTGCTAGTGGGGAAAATGTCCGGGGACCGCAGTACTTC. This codes for CASGENVRGPQYF.

This clone occurred once. This rearrangement joins TRBV7-2 to TRBJ2-5; the D gene could be TRBD1 or TRBD2 (5 bases each). The CDR3 spans 13 residues. V lost 3 bases, J lost 5 bases, and 10 bases lay in between. Germline CDR1 reads SGHTA; CDR2 reads FQGNSA. The CDR3 DNA follows: TGTGCCAGCAGCTTCCGGGGCCAGGAGACCCAGTACTTC. Amino acids: CASSFRGQETQYF. The whole variable domain, remainder taken from reference TRBV7-2 and TRBJ2-5, is GAGVSQSPSNKVTEKGKDVELRCDPISGHTALYWYRQSLGQGLEFLIYFQGNSAPDKSGLPSDRFSAERTGGSVSTLTIQRTQQEDSAVYLCASSFRGQETQYFGPGTRLLVL.

This clone was seen once. The chain links TRBV11-2 to TRBJ2-5, with TRBD2 identical over 7 bases. The germline gives CDR1 SGHAT, CDR2 FQNNGV. The ends lost 4 bases at V and 5 bases at J; junction bases unmatched: 7. This CDR3 comprises 14 residues. The CDR3 loop reads CASSSGPAGETQYF. CDR3 nucleotide sequence: TGTGCCAGCAGCTCGGGACCAGCGGGGGAGACCCAGTACTTC. Variable domain in full (rest from reference TRBV11-2 and TRBJ2-5): EAGVAQSPRYKIIEKRQSVAFWCNPISGHATLYWYQQILGQGPKLLIQFQNNGVVDDSQLPKDRFSAERLKGVDSTLKIQPAKLEDSAVYLCASSSGPAGETQYFGPGTRLLVL.